Following are 13 T cell receptor beta chains from one sample sequenced in a study of blood T cell repertoires in COVID-19. Sequencing used immunoSEQ multiplex PCR; TCRdb keeps in-frame clones, though not all of them. The sample shows 250,000 or so clones, around 83% of them seen only once. Sequencing was done on a sample of peripheral blood. These TCRs come from a middle-aged woman who had recovered from COVID-19.

The rearrangement joins TRBV29-1 to TRBJ1-1, with 8 bases that match TRBD1. Germline CDR1 and CDR2: SQVTM and ANQGSEA. This CDR3 region has 13 residues. Unmatched junction bases numbered 4, after V lost 7 bases and J lost 0 bases. The CDR3 DNA sequence: TGCAGCGCCCTGGGACAGGTGAACACTGAAGCTTTCTTT. It specifies CSALGQVNTEAFF. Filled out from reference TRBV29-1 and TRBJ1-1, the complete variable domain reads SAVISQKPSRDICQRGTSLTIQCQVDSQVTMMFWYRQQPGQSLTLIATANQGSEATYESGFVIDKFPISRPNLTFSTLTVSNMSPEDSSIYLCSALGQVNTEAFFGQGTRLTVV.

V gene TRBV7-9 combines with J gene TRBJ2-3, with 9 bases lining up with TRBD2. This CDR3 region has 17 residues. Per germline, CDR1 SEHNR and CDR2 FQNEAQ (reference sequence). V trimming: 5 bases; J trimming: 0 bases; junction bases outside the gene matches: 9. This CDR3 reads CASSPFRLAASTDTQYF. In nucleotides, the CDR3 is TGTGCCAGCAGCCCCTTTCGACTAGCGGCTAGCACAGATACGCAGTATTTT.

This chain links TRBV6-5 with TRBJ1-2; D remains ambiguous. The CDR3 length is 15 residues. Germline CDR1 is MNHEY and CDR2 is SVGAGI. Trimming took 5 bases from V and 4 from J, leaving 17 bases between them. The DNA for the CDR3 is TGTGCCAGCAGTCCCCGCGAGGCGGGAGGCTATGGCTACACCTTC. It is translated as CASSPREAGGYGYTF.

The V gene is TRBV4-1, the J gene TRBJ2-5, with 8 bases matching TRBD2. V dropped 8 bases and J dropped 3; count of bases not matched to a gene: 11. The CDR3 runs to 15 residues. Germline V gene data show CDR1 as MGHRA and CDR2 as YSYEKL. CDR3 loop: CASQKGSGEKETQYF. The CDR3 nucleotides read TGCGCCAGCCAAAAGGGTAGCGGGGAGAAAGAGACCCAGTACTTC.

This clone has only one observation. The chain uses TRBV7-2 and TRBJ2-1; TRBD2 matches at 9 bases. Trimming took 0 bases from V and 9 from J; bases not matched to a gene: 15. Germline V gives CDR1 SGHTA, CDR2 FQGNSA. The length of the CDR3 is 18 residues. This CDR3 is CASSLAKRGARGMGEQFF. DNA for the CDR3: TGTGCCAGCAGCTTAGCTAAGCGGGGGGCCAGGGGGATGGGTGAGCAGTTCTTC.

CDR3 DNA sequence: TGTGCCAGCAGCGTACAGGGAGGGAATGAGCAGTTCTTC. It translates to CASSVQGGNEQFF. The V and J genes are TRBV7-9 and TRBJ2-1; D is possibly TRBD2 (7 bases). The CDR3 is made up of 13 amino acids. V gave up 5 bases and J gave up 7 bases, with 12 bases separating them. From germline, CDR1 is SEHNR and CDR2 FQNEAQ (reference sequence).

The CDR3 DNA reads TGTGCCAGCAGTGAAACGGACAGGCTCTACTACGAGCAGTACTTC. Translating gives CASSETDRLYYEQYF. This chain connects TRBV6-1 to TRBJ2-7; 7 positions agree with TRBD1. Germline-derived CDR1 and CDR2 are MNHNS and SASEGT. The CDR3 is 15 amino acids. The ends lost 2 bases at V and 3 bases at J; junction bases unmatched: 7.

The table lists this clone with many counts. This chain links TRBV9 with TRBJ2-7, with a tentative D call TRBD1 (5 bases). Germline V CDR1 and CDR2: SGDLS, YYNGEE. Trimming removed 0 bases from V and 2 bases from J, with 9 bases in between. The CDR3 loop spans 14 amino acids. The CDR3 region has the DNA TGTGCCAGCAGCGTAGGACAGAGTACCTACGAGCAGTACTTC. Residues: CASSVGQSTYEQYF.

This clone is a singleton in its sample. The genes are TRBV28 and TRBJ2-3, with 7 bases matching TRBD2. V was clipped by 7 bases and J by 0 bases; unmatched bases: 7. Germline loops: CDR1 MDHEN, CDR2 SYDVKM. This CDR3 spans 15 amino acids. CDR3 in amino acids: CASMGGDSSTDTQYF. The CDR3 DNA follows: TGTGCCAGCATGGGGGGGGATTCTAGCACAGATACGCAGTATTTT.

This chain connects TRBV6-2 or TRBV6-3 to TRBJ2-1; 7 nucleotides line up with TRBD1. CDR1 and CDR2 (germline): MNHEY, SVGEGT. With 2 bases clipped from V and 7 bases from J, the junction kept 17 bases outside the gene matches. The CDR3 extends over 18 amino acids. The CDR3 here is CASSYRPMTGQKPNEQFF. CDR3 bases: TGTGCCAGCAGTTACCGACCAATGACAGGGCAAAAACCAAATGAGCAGTTCTTC.

The chain has TRBV28 and TRBJ1-5; D may be TRBD1 (6 bases). V lost 3 bases and J 0 bases, leaving 21 bases between the germline ends. CDR3 size: 19 residues. Germline V gene lookup returns CDR1 MDHEN and CDR2 SYDVKM. The CDR3 here is CASSFGYGQIKSSNQPQHF. For the CDR3, the DNA is TGTGCCAGCAGTTTTGGTTATGGACAGATCAAATCTAGCAATCAGCCCCAGCATTTT.

The genes are TRBV24-1 and TRBJ2-3; 14 bases match TRBD2. The CDR3 loop spans 19 amino acids. V trimming: 4 bases; J trimming: 2 bases; junction bases outside the gene matches: 10. In germline, CDR1 is KGHDR, CDR2 SFDVKD. CDR3 DNA: TGTGCCACCAGTGAGATTACAGGACTAGCGGGGGGTATCACAGATACGCAGTATTTT. It specifies CATSEITGLAGGITDTQYF.

The rearrangement joins TRBV7-9 to TRBJ1-2; the match to TRBD1 covers 8 bases. Looked up from germline, CDR1 is SEHNR and CDR2 is FQNEAQ (reference sequence). This CDR3 contains 15 residues. V dropped 4 bases and J dropped 4; count of bases not matched to a gene: 8. Written as DNA, the CDR3 is TGTGCCAGCAGCTCCCAAGGACAGGGCTTCTATGGCTACACCTTC. Translating it yields CASSSQGQGFYGYTF.